This T cell receptor (beta chain) derives from a study of shared clonotypes between healthy human individuals. Study-wide results and limits: What rarefaction showed was incomplete sorted-subset sequencing despite large depth. Estimated richness values were generally larger in naive subsets than in memory subsets.

The authors split each subset's genomic DNA evenly across several immunoSEQ plates. Sequencing used immunoSEQ multiplex PCR; TCRdb keeps in-frame clones, though not all of them. Of around 990,000 clones listed, around three quarters are singletons. Notes on this clone: Its specificity is not known.

The V segment lost 5 bases and the J segment 1 base; nucleotides outside the gene matches: 8. The CDR3 has 16 residues. CDR1 is SEHNR, CDR2 FQNEAQ, per germline (reference sequence). This TCR was recovered from a young man in good health. Some clones in this sample may be carry-over from other donors' samples. The chain has TRBV7-9 and TRBJ2-5; 9 bases line up with TRBD1. The sequencing sample was made of memory CD4+ T cells from PBMCs. Subset reported: CD45RA-negative fraction. CDR3 nucleotides: TGTGCCAGCAGCGTACAGGGGGCACCTCTCCAAGAGACCCAGTACTTC. Protein sequence: CASSVQGAPLQETQYF.